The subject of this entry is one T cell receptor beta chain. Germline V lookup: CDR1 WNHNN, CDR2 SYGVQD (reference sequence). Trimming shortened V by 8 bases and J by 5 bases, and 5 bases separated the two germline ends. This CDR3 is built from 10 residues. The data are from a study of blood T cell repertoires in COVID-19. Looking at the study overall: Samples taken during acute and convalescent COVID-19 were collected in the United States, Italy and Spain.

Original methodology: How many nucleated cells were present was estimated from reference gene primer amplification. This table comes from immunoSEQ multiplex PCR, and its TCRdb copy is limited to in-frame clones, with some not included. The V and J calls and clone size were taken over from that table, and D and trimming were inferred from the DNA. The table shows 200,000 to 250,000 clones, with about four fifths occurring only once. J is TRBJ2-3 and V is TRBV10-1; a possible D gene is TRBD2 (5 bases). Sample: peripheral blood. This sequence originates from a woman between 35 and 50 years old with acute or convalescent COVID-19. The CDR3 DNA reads TGCGCCAGCGGAGGAGATACGCAGTATTTT. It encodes CASGGDTQYF.